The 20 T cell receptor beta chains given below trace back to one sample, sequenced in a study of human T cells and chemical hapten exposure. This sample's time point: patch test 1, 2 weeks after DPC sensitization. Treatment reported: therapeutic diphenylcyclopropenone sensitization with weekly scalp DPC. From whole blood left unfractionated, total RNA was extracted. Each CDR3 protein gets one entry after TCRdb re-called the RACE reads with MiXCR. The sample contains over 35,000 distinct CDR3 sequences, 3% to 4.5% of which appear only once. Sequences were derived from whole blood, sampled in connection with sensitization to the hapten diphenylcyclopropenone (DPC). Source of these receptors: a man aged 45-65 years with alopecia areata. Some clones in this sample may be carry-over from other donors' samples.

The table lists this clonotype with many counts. CDR3 in amino acids: CSAGGKFDYEQYF. DNA of the CDR3: TGCAGTGCCGGGGGGAAATTTGACTACGAGCAGTACTTC. J is TRBJ2-7 and V is TRBV20-1; 7 nucleotides align to TRBD2. This CDR3 spans 13 amino acids. The ends lost 6 bases at V and 3 bases at J; junction bases unmatched: 8. The germline V gene has CDR1 DFQATT and CDR2 SNEGSKA (reference sequence).

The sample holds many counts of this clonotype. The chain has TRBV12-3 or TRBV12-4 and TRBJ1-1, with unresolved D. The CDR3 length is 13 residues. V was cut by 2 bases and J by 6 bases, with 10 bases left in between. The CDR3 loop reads CASSLISSAEAFF. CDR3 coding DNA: TGTGCCAGCAGTTTAATCTCGAGCGCTGAAGCTTTCTTT.

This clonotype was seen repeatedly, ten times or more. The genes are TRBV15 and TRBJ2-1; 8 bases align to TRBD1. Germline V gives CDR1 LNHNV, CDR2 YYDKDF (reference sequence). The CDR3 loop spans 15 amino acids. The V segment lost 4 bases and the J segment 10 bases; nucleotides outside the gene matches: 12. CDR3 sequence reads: CATSIGQGPHGEQFF. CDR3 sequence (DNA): TGTGCCACCAGCATAGGACAGGGACCTCATGGGGAGCAGTTCTTC.

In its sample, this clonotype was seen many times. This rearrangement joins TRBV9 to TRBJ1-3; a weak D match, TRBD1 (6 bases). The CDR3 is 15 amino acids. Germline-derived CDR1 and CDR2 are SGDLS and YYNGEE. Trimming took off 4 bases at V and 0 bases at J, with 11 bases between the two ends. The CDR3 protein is CASSPQGISGNTIYF. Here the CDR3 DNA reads TGTGCCAGCAGCCCACAGGGTATCTCTGGAAACACCATATATTTT.

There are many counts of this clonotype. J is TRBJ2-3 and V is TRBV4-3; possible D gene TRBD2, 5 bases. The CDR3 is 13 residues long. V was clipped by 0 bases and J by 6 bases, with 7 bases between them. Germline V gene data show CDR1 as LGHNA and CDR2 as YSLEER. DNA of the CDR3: TGCGCCAGCAGCCAAGATCGAGGGGATACGCAGTATTTT. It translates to CASSQDRGDTQYF.

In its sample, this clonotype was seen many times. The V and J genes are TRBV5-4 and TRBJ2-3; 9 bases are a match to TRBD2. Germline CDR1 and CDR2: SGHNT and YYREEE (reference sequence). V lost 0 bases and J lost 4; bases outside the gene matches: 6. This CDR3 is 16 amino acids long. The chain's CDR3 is CASSLVIAGAADTQYF. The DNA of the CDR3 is TGTGCCAGCAGCTTGGTAATAGCGGGAGCGGCAGATACGCAGTATTTT.

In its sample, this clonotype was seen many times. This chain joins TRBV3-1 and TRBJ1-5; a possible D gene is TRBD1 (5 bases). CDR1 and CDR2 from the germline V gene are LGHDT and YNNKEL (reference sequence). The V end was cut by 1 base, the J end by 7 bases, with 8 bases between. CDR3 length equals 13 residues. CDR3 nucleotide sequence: TGTGCCAGCAGCCAAGGGGGGGAACAGCCCCAGCATTTT. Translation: CASSQGGEQPQHF.

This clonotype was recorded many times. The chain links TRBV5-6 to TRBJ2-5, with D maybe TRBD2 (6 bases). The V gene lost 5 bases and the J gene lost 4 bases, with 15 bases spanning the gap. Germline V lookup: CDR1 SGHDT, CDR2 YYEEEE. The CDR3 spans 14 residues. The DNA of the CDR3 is TGTGCCAGCAGTCGGGACTCCTCAGGAGAGACCCAGTACTTC. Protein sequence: CASSRDSSGETQYF. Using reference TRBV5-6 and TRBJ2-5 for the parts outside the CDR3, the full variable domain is DAGVTQSPTHLIKTRGQQVTLRCSPKSGHDTVSWYQQALGQGPQFIFQYYEEEERQRGNFPDRFSGHQFPNYSSELNVNALLLGDSALYLCASSRDSSGETQYFGPGTRLLVL.

The CDR3 here is CAISARDTNQPQHF. As DNA, the CDR3 is TGTGCCATCAGTGCCCGGGACACCAATCAGCCCCAGCATTTT. The chain combines TRBV10-3 with TRBJ1-5; D may be TRBD1 (6 bases). This CDR3 contains 14 residues. Germline V CDR1 and CDR2: ENHRY, SYGVKD. The V gene lost 4 bases and the J gene lost 3 bases, with 10 bases spanning the gap.

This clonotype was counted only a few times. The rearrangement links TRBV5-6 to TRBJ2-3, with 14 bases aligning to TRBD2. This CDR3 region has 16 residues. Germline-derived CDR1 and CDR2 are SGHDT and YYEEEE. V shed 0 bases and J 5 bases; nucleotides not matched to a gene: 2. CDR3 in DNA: TGTGCCAGCAGCTTGGGACTAGCGGGAGGGGTAGATACGCAGTATTTT. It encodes CASSLGLAGGVDTQYF.

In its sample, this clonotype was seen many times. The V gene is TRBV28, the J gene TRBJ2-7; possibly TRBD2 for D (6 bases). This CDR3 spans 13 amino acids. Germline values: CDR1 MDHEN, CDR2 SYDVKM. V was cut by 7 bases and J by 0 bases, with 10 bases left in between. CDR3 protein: CASTRGTSYEQYF. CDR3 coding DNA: TGTGCCAGCACACGGGGGACCTCCTACGAGCAGTACTTC.

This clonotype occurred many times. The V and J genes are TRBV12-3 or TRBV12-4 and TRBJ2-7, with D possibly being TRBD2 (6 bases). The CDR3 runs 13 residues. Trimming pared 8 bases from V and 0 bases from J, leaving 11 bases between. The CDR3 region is CASAPTSSYEQYF. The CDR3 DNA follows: TGTGCCAGCGCCCCGACTAGCTCCTACGAGCAGTACTTC.

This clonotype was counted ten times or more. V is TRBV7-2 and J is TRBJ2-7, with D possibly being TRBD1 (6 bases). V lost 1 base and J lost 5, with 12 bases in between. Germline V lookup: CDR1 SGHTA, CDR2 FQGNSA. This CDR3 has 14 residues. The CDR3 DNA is TGTGCCAGCAGCTTAGTAGGGGGAAGGGACGAGCAGTACTTC. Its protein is CASSLVGGRDEQYF.

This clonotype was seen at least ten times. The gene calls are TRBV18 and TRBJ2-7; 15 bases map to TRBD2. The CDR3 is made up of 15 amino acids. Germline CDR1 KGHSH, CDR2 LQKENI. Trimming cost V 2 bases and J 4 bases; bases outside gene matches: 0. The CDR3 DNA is TGTGCCAGCTCACCAGGGACTAGCGGGAGGTACGAGCAGTACTTC. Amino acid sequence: CASSPGTSGRYEQYF.

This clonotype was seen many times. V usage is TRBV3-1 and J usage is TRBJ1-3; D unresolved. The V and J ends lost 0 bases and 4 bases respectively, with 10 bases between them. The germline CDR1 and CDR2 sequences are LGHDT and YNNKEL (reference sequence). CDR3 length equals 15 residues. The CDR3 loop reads CASSQDLSSGNTIYF. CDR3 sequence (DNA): TGTGCCAGCAGCCAAGATTTGAGTTCGGGAAACACCATATATTTT.

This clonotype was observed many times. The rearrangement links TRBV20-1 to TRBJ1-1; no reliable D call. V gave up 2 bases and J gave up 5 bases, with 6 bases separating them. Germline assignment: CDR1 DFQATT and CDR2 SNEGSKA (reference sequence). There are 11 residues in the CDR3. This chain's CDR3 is CSARYVTEAFF. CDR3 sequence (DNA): TGCAGTGCTAGATATGTAACTGAAGCTTTCTTT.

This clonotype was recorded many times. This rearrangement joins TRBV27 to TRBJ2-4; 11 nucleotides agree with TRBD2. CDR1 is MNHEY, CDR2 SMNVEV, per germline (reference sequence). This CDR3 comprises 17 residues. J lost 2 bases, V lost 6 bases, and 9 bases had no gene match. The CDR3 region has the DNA TGTGCCAGCAGCAAAATAGCGGGAGGGCCGACCAAAAACATTCAGTACTTC. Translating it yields CASSKIAGGPTKNIQYF.

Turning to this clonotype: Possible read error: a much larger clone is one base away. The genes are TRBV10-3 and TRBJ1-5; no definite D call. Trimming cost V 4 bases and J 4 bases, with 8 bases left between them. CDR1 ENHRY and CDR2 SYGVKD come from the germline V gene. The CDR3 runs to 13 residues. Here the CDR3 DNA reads TGTGCCATCAGTGTGCTGGAAAATCAGCCCCAGCATTTT. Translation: CAISVLENQPQHF.

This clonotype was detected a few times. The CDR3 bases are TGCAGCGTTGGACAGGTCGGCCATGGGGAGCTGTTTTTT. The encoded protein is CSVGQVGHGELFF. The rearrangement links TRBV29-1 to TRBJ2-2; possibly TRBD1 for D (6 bases). V was shortened by 4 bases and J by 8 bases, with 14 bases between the two germline ends. The CDR3 length is 13 residues. The germline V gene has CDR1 SQVTM and CDR2 ANQGSEA.

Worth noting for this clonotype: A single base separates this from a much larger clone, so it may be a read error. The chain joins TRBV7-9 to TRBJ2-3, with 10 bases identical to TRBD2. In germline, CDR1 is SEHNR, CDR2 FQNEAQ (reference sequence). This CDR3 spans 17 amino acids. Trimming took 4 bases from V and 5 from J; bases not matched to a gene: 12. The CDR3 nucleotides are TGTGCCAGCAGCTCCCAGGAGCGGGAGGGCCTTGTAGATACGCAGTATTTT. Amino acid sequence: CASSSQEREGLVDTQYF.